A single sample gave rise to the 14 T cell receptor beta chains below, sequenced in a study of control samples from healthy donors and cancer patients. The repertoire was sequenced with immunoSEQ multiplex PCR; TCRdb's copy has only in-frame clones and lacks some. Among 45,000 to 60,000 clones listed, roughly 92% were seen once. Sequenced input: blood. These receptors were obtained from a man aged 25-45 years in good health.

The V and J genes are TRBV7-9 and TRBJ1-1; TRBD1 might be the D (6 bases). Germline CDR1 and CDR2: SEHNR and FQNEAQ (reference sequence). V was shortened by 6 bases and J by 8 bases, with 13 bases between the two germline ends. There are 12 residues in the CDR3. The CDR3 protein is CASRSGGQEAFF. The CDR3 nucleotides read TGTGCCAGCAGAAGCGGGGGGCAAGAAGCTTTCTTT.

The chain combines TRBV7-9 with TRBJ2-5; the D gene is possibly TRBD2 (6 bases). The CDR3 has 15 residues. Germline CDR1 and CDR2: SEHNR and FQNEAQ (reference sequence). Trimming took off 1 base at V and 3 bases at J, with 12 bases between the two ends. The CDR3 DNA reads TGTGCCAGCAGCTTAGGCGAGACTAGGAAAGAGACCCAGTACTTC. Protein: CASSLGETRKETQYF.

This chain uses TRBV19 with TRBJ2-2, with no clear D. There are 16 residues in the CDR3. With 6 bases removed from V and 0 bases from J, the gap between germline ends came to 14 bases. CDR1 is LNHDA and CDR2 is SQIVND in the germline V gene (reference sequence). The CDR3 sequence: CASRPHPDANTGELFF. The CDR3 nucleotides read TGTGCCAGTAGGCCCCATCCGGACGCGAACACCGGGGAGCTGTTTTTT.

V and J are TRBV11-2 and TRBJ2-5; D remains ambiguous. Germline V CDR1 and CDR2: SGHAT, FQNNGV. The V end was cut by 4 bases, the J end by 1 base, with 10 bases between. The CDR3 is 14 residues long. The CDR3 spells CASSYPLGQETQYF. CDR3 nucleotides: TGTGCCAGCAGCTACCCCTTGGGCCAAGAGACCCAGTACTTC.

This clone came up once. The chain uses TRBV15 and TRBJ1-5; D is possibly TRBD1 (5 bases). The V gene's germline CDR1 is LNHNV and CDR2 YYDKDF (reference sequence). Trimming left V 0 bases short and J 3 bases short, with 9 bases between. This CDR3 region has 15 residues. Written as DNA, the CDR3 is TGTGCCACCAGCAGAGATCGACAGACCAATCAGCCCCAGCATTTT. Translating gives CATSRDRQTNQPQHF.

V and J are TRBV27 and TRBJ2-6, with D possibly being TRBD2 (6 bases). Germline CDR1 MNHEY, CDR2 SMNVEV (reference sequence). The CDR3 is made up of 16 amino acids. The germline V and J ends were trimmed by 3 bases and 1 base, with 10 bases remaining between them. CDR3 bases: TGTGCCAGCAGTTTTGTGGGGGGTTCTGGGGCCAACGTCCTGACTTTC. Translation gives CASSFVGGSGANVLTF.

The rearrangement links TRBV4-3 to TRBJ2-5; 9 bases line up with TRBD2. J gave up 7 bases and V 0 bases, and 9 bases lay outside the gene matches. CDR1 and CDR2 (germline): LGHNA, YSLEER. The CDR3 contains 16 residues. CDR3 region: CASSQERASGEGTQYF. CDR3 bases: TGCGCCAGCAGCCAAGAGCGGGCTAGCGGGGAAGGGACCCAGTACTTC.

CDR3 sequence reads: CASSGGLREAFF. Here the CDR3 DNA reads TGTGCCAGCAGCGGAGGATTGCGGGAAGCTTTCTTT. V and J are TRBV9 and TRBJ1-1, with D unclear. Trimming removed 3 bases at V and 8 bases at J, with 11 bases between. CDR1 is SGDLS and CDR2 is YYNGEE in the germline V gene. The CDR3 is 12 residues long.

The chain is built from TRBV30 and TRBJ2-7, with 12 bases identical to TRBD2. The CDR3 consists of 15 residues. Losses at the gene ends were 5 bases for V and 3 bases for J; bases not matched to a gene: 8. The germline gives CDR1 GTSNPN, CDR2 SVGIG (reference sequence). Here the CDR3 DNA reads TGTGCCTGGTTTCCAGGGACTAGCGGGTACTACGAGCAGTACTTC. This sequence encodes CAWFPGTSGYYEQYF.

The J gene is TRBJ1-1, the V gene TRBV19; 7 bases map to TRBD1. The CDR3 has 12 amino acids. Germline V gene lookup returns CDR1 LNHDA and CDR2 SQIVND (reference sequence). V lost 10 bases and J lost 2; bases outside the gene matches: 4. This CDR3 reads CAIGTANTEAFF. CDR3 nucleotides: TGTGCCATCGGGACAGCCAACACTGAAGCTTTCTTT.

The CDR3: CASSLEAAYEQYF. For the CDR3, the DNA is TGTGCCAGCAGCTTAGAGGCGGCGTACGAGCAGTACTTC. J is TRBJ2-7 and V is TRBV7-8; no reliable D call. V was clipped by 1 base and J by 4 bases, with 8 bases between them. The CDR3 extends over 13 amino acids. Germline V lookup: CDR1 SGHVS, CDR2 FQNEAQ.

The V gene is TRBV23-1, the J gene TRBJ2-5; the D is unclear. TRBV23-1 is noted as an ORF with a role that remains uncertain. With 8 bases removed from V and 1 base from J, the gap between germline ends came to 11 bases. This CDR3 spans 13 amino acids. CDR3 region: CASVSGSQETQYF. The CDR3 DNA sequence: TGCGCCAGCGTGAGTGGGTCCCAAGAGACCCAGTACTTC.

The chain carries TRBV15 and TRBJ2-1; TRBD2 matches at 9 bases. The CDR3 spans 14 residues. J gave up 8 bases and V 0 bases, and 2 bases lay outside the gene matches. Germline V gene lookup returns CDR1 LNHNV and CDR2 YYDKDF (reference sequence). This CDR3 is CATSREEREDEQFF. As DNA, the CDR3 is TGTGCCACCAGCAGAGAGGAGCGGGAGGATGAGCAGTTCTTC.

V gene TRBV13 combines with J gene TRBJ1-2; perhaps TRBD1 as D (6 bases). The CDR3 sequence is 16 residues long. Germline V gives CDR1 PRHDT, CDR2 FYEKMQ (reference sequence). V was pared by 5 bases and J by 1 base, with 17 bases between. This CDR3 is CASSPWDIDFNYGYTF. CDR3 in DNA: TGTGCCAGCAGCCCTTGGGACATCGACTTTAACTATGGCTACACCTTC.